This TCR beta chain was profiled in a study of blood T cell repertoires in COVID-19. Study overall: Whether acute or convalescent, the COVID-19 samples came from the United States, Italy and Spain. PBMCs, B-cell-depleted T cells, or T cells were the source of the cDNA or gDNA that made up the material.

Germline CDR1 ENHRY, CDR2 SYGVKD. The length of the CDR3 is 16 residues. J gave up 6 bases and V 6 bases, and 11 bases lay outside the gene matches. As handled by the study authors: Estimation of nucleated cell counts relied on the amplification of reference gene primers. Only in-frame clones appear in the TCRdb table, and some are missing; sequencing was by immunoSEQ multiplex PCR. From that table come the V and J calls and clone size; the DNA was used to work out D and trimming. The sample records approximately 300,000 clones, 80% to 90% being singletons. The chain combines TRBV10-3 with TRBJ1-5; 10 bases are a match to TRBD1. The receptor was isolated from a man in his late teens or twenties who had recovered from COVID-19. What was sequenced was peripheral blood. CDR3 bases: TGTGCCATCAGCGACCGGGACAGGGGTTCCAGTCAGCCCCAGCATTTT. Its protein is CAISDRDRGSSQPQHF.